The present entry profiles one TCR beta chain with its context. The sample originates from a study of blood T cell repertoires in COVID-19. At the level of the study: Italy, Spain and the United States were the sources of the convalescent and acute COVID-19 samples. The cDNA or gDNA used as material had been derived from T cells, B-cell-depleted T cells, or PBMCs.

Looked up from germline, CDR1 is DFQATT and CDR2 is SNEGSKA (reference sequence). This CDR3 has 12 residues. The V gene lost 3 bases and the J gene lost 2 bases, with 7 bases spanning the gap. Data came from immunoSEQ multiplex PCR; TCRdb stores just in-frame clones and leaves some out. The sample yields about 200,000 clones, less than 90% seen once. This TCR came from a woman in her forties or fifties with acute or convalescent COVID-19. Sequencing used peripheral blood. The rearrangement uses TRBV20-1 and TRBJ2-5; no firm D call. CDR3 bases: TGCAGTGCTAGTAGGAGTCAAGAGACCCAGTACTTC. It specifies CSASRSQETQYF.